The present entry profiles one T cell receptor beta chain with its context. Its antigen is as yet unknown. Using RNA transcripts as the source, TCR beta CDR3 regions were amplified. An initial round of RT-PCR targeting the TCR CDR3 relied on the HTBI primer set. TCRdb used MiXCR to reprocess the multiplex PCR reads, holding one entry per CDR3 protein. The sample holds about 260,000 distinct CDR3 sequences, 20% to 25% seen once. This entry is derived from a study of T cells in Graves' hyperthyroidism and ophthalmopathy. Study-level findings and limits: Most thyroid clonotypes with frequency above 0.001 were detected in blood. Ophthalmopathy could be told apart from stable hyperthyroidism with a 13 V-J model. Ophthalmopathy, which appeared later, was predicted by the model a median around 6 months before onset.

The material sequenced was blood. The TCR sequence derives from a middle-aged man with Graves' hyperthyroidism that later progressed to Graves' ophthalmopathy.

DNA of the CDR3: TGTGCCAGCAGTACTGGGACTAGCGGAAGGGAGACCCAGTACTTC. Translation: CASSTGTSGRETQYF. The rearrangement links TRBV6-5 to TRBJ2-5; TRBD2 aligns across 11 bases. This CDR3 has 15 residues. Germline CDR1 is MNHEY and CDR2 is SVGAGI. V was pared by 5 bases and J by 5 bases, with 7 bases of the junction left unmatched.